This T cell receptor (beta chain) stems from a study of blood T cell repertoires in COVID-19. Study at large: Whether acute or convalescent, the COVID-19 samples came from the United States, Italy and Spain. Nucleic acid was either cDNA or gDNA, and it came from T cells, B-cell-depleted T cells, or PBMCs.

This CDR3 comprises 15 residues. Germline CDR1 reads LGHDT; CDR2 reads YNNKEL (reference sequence). V shed 5 bases, J shed 4 bases, and the junction held 2 bases outside the gene matches. Produced via immunoSEQ multiplex PCR; TCRdb's table is partial and in-frame only. The sample holds some 70,000 clones, 80% to 90% seen once. Followed longitudinally, the Seattle patients had been enrolled during active infection. The chain combines TRBV3-1 (or the pseudogene TRBV3-2) with TRBJ2-1; 13 bases agree with TRBD2. Sequencing was carried out using peripheral blood. The sequence was collected from a woman aged 55-69 years with COVID-19, enrolled during active disease. CDR3 DNA: TGTGCCAGCAGCACGGGACTAGCGGGGTACAATGAGCAGTTCTTC. Protein product: CASSTGLAGYNEQFF.